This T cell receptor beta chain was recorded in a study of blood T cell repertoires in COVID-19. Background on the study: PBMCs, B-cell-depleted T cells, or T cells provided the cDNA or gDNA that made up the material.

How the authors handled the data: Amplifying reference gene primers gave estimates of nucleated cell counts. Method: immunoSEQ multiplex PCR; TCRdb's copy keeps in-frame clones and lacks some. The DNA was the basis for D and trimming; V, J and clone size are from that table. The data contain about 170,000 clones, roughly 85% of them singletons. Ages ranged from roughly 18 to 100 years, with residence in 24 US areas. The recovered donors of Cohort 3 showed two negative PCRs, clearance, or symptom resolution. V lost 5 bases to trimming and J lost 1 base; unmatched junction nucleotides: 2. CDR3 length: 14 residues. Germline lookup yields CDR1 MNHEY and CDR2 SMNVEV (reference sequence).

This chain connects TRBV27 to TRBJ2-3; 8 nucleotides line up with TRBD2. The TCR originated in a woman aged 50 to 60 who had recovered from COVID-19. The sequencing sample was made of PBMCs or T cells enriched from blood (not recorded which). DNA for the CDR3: TGTGCCAGCAGTCGTAGCGGGGGCACAGATACGCAGTATTTT. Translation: CASSRSGGTDTQYF.